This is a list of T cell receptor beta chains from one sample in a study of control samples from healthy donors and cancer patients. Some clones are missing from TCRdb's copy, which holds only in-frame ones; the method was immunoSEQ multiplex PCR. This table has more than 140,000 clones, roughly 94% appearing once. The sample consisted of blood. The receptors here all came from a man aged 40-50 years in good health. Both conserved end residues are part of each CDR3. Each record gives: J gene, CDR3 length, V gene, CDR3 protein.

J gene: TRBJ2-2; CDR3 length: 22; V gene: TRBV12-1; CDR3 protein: CASSFQSGTEPMNVPNTGELFF
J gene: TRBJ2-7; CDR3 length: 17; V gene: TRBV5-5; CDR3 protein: CASSLAPLAGLSYEQYF
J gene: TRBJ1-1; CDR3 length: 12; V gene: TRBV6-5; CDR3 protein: CASMGQHTEAFF
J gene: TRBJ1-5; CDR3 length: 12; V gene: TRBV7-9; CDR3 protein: CASSQDKQPQHF
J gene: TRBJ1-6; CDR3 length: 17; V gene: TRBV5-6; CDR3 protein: CASSQEIEQGGNSPLHF
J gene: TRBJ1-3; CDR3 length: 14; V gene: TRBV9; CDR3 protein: CASSSDSIGNTIYF
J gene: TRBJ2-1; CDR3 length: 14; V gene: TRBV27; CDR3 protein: CASRPGGGYNEQFF
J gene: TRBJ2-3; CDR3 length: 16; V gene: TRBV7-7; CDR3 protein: CASSPGRGQGIDTQYF
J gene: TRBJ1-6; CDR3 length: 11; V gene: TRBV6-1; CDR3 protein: CASGSNSPLHF
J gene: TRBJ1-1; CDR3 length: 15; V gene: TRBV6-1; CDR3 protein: CASSEQGQANTEAFF
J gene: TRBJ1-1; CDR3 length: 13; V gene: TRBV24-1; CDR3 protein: CASLGGANTEAFF
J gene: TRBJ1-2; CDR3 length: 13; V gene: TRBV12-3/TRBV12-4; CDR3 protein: CASSRVSNYGYTF
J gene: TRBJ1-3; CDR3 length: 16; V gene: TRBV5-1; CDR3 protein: CASSSHLTGTGNTIYF
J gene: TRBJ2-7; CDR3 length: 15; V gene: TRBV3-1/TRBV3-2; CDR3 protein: CASSYQRGSSYEQYF
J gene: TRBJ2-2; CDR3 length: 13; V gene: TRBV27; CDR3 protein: CASSYQLAGELFF
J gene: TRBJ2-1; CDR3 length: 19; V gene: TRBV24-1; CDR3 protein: CATSEWTSGTLGTYNEQFF
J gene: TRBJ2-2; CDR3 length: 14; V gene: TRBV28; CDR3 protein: CASSPRRDTGELFF
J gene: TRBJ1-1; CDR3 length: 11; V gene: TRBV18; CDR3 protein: CASVQGTEAFF
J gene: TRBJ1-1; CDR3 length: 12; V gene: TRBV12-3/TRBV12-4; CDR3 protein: CASSFWGTEAFF
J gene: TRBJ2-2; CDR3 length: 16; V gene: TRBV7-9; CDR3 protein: CASKPRGSVNTGELFF
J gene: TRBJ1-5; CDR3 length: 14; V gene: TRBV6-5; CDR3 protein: CASRGTGSNQPQHF
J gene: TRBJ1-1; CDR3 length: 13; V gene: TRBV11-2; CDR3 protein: CASSPRTGTEAFF
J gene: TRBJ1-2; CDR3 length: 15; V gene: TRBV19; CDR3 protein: CASSPITGPDYGYTF
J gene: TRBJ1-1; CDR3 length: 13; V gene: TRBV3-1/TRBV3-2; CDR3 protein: CASSLTGDTEAFF
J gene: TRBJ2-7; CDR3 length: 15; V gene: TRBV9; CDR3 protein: CASSGSRDRVDEQYF
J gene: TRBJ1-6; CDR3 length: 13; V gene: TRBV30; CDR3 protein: CASTTQHNSPLHF
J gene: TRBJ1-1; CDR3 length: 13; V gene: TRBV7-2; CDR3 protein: CASSWWGTTEAFF
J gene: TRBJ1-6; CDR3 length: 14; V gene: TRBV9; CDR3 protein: CASSGRATRSPLHF
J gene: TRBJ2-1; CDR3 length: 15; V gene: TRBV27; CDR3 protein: CASSKPGLPYNEQFF
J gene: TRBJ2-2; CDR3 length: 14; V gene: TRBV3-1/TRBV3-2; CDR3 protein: CASSHRGGAGELFF
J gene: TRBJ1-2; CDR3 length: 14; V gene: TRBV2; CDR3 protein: CASSSTAAVYGYTF
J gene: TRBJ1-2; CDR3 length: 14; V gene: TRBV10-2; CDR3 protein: CASTPQGAEYGYTF